These 2 T cell receptor beta chains were all obtained from the same sample, sequenced in a study of blood T cells in healthy people across ages. It was with a sample-barcoded 5' primer and a J-beta primer mix that a second PCR of about 7 to 12 cycles was run. TCRdb reprocessed the 5' RACE reads with MiXCR, giving one entry per CDR3 protein. Seen here are about 700,000 distinct CDR3 sequences, 32% observed once, and the top ten hold 15% to 17%. The source material was blood. The receptors were sampled from an elderly woman in good health.

The chain employs TRBV3-1 and TRBJ2-5, with 9 positions matching TRBD2. This CDR3 spans 16 amino acids. V gave up 1 base and J gave up 11 bases; unmatched junction bases: 14. Germline V lookup: CDR1 LGHDT, CDR2 YNNKEL (reference sequence). CDR3 DNA sequence: TGTGCCAGCAGCCAAGTAGCGGGGGCCCCCTACAATGAGCAGTACTTC. Translation: CASSQVAGAPYNEQYF.

The sample holds a few counts of this clonotype. The J gene is TRBJ1-5, the V gene TRBV12-3 or TRBV12-4; possibly TRBD1 for D (5 bases). The CDR3 is 15 amino acids. Trimming pared 3 bases from V and 1 base from J, leaving 10 bases between. CDR3 sequence (DNA): TGTGCCAGCAGTTTTGGGGGTTCAAGCAATCAGCCCCAGCATTTT. This sequence encodes CASSFGGSSNQPQHF.